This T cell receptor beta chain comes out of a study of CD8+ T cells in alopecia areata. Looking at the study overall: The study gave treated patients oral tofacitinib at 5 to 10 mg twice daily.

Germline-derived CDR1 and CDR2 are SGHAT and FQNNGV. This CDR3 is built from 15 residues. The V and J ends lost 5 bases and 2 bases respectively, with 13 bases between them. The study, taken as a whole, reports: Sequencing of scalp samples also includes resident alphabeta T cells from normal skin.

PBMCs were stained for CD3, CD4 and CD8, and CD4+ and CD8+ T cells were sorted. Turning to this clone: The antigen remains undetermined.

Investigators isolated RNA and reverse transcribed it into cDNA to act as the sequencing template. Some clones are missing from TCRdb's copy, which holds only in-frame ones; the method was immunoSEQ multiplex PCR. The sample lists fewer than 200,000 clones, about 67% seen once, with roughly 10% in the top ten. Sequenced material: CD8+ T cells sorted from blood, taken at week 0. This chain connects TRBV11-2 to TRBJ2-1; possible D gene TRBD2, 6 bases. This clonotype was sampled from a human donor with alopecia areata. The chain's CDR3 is CASSPLPGAYNEQFF. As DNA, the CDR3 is TGTGCCAGCAGCCCCCTGCCGGGGGCCTACAATGAGCAGTTCTTC.